The clone carrying this T cell receptor beta chain was counted a few times. The antigen is not known. The data are from a study of T cell repertoires in cytomegalovirus infection. The overall study: Matching HLA type, along with CMV infection, was indicated by public TCR beta signatures.

Study-wide findings and caveats: Carriers of CMV plus the relevant HLA were identified by cumulative public TCR beta family frequency. It was HLA-C-restricted CMV-specific TCR beta clonotypes that dominated the response ex vivo.

TCRdb redid the calling of the reads with MiXCR, one entry per CDR3 protein. The sample contains more than 250,000 distinct CDR3 sequences, around 15% of which appear only once. CDR1 is SQVTM and CDR2 is ANQGSEA in the germline V gene. V lost 6 bases to trimming and J lost 4 bases, with 13 bases between them. This CDR3 spans 13 amino acids. V is TRBV29-1 and J is TRBJ2-1; D remains ambiguous. The source material was PBMCs. The TCR was taken from a human donor in good health (CMV status not recorded). Some clones in this sample may be carry-over from other donors' samples. CDR3 protein: CSVRRTQYNEQFF. CDR3 DNA: TGCAGCGTACGAAGGACCCAATACAATGAGCAGTTCTTC.